This T cell receptor beta chain was sequenced in a study of lymphopenia after photon versus proton radiotherapy. Findings and limits, study-wide: Post-nadir diversity loss with photons came from oligoclonal expansion, particularly CD8+ Temra cells.

Sequencing was performed with immunoSEQ multiplex PCR; in TCRdb, only in-frame clones are kept and a portion is missing. The sample contains approximately 80,000 clones, about 86% of which appear only once. On this clone: No antigen is known for it.

V lost 4 bases to trimming and J lost 4 bases; unmatched junction nucleotides: 8. The germline V gene has CDR1 MNHNS and CDR2 SASEGT. This CDR3 spans 17 amino acids. The TCR comes from a man aged 55 to 70 with pancreatic cancer. This specimen consisted of peripheral blood, obtained from a patient treated with proton-based radiotherapy. The chain is built from TRBV6-1 and TRBJ2-6; TRBD1 aligns across 9 bases. In DNA, the CDR3 is TGTGCCAGCAGTGGTACACAGGGGGCGGCCGGGGCCAACGTCCTGACTTTC. Protein sequence: CASSGTQGAAGANVLTF.